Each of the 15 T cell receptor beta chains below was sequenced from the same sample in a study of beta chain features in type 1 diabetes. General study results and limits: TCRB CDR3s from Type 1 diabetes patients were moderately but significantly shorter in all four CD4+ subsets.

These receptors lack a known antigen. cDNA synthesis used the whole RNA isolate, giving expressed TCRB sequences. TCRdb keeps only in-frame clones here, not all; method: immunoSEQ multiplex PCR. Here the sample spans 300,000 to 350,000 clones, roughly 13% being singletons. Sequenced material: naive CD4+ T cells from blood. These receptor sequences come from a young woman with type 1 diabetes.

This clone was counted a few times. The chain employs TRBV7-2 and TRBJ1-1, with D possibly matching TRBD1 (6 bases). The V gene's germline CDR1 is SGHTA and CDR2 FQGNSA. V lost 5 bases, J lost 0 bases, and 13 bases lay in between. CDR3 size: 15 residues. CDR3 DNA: TGTGCCAGCAGCCCACCACAGGGCATGAACACTGAAGCTTTCTTT. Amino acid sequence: CASSPPQGMNTEAFF.

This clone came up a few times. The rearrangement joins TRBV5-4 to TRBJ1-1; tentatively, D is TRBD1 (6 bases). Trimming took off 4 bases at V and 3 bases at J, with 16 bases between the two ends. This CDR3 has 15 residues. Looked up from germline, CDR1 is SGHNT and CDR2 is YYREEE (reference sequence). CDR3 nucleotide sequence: TGTGCCAGCAGCCCGTCCACAGGGCAGTACACTGAAGCTTTCTTT. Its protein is CASSPSTGQYTEAFF. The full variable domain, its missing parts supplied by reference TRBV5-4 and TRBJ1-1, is ETGVTQSPTHLIKTRGQQVTLRCSSQSGHNTVSWYQQALGQGPQFIFQYYREEENGRGNFPPRFSGLQFPNYSSELNVNALELDDSALYLCASSPSTGQYTEAFFGQGTRLTVV.

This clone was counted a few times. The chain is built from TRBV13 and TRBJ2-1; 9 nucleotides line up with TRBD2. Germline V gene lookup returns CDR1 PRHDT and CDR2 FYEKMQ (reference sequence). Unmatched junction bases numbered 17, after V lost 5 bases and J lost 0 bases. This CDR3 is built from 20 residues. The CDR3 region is CASSPRLAGLSTSSYNEQFF. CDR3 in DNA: TGTGCCAGCAGCCCCCGGCTAGCGGGGTTATCTACGAGCTCCTACAATGAGCAGTTCTTC. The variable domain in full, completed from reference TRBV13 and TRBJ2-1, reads AAGVIQSPRHLIKEKRETATLKCYPIPRHDTVYWYQQGPGQDPQFLISFYEKMQSDKGSIPDRFSAQQFSDYHSELNMSSLELGDSALYFCASSPRLAGLSTSSYNEQFFGPGTRLTVL.

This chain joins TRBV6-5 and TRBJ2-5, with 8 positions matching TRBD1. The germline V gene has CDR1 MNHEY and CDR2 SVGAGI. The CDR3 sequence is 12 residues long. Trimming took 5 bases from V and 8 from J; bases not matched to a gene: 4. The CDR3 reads CASSLDRVTQYF. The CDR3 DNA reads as TGTGCCAGCAGTCTGGACAGGGTAACCCAGTACTTC.

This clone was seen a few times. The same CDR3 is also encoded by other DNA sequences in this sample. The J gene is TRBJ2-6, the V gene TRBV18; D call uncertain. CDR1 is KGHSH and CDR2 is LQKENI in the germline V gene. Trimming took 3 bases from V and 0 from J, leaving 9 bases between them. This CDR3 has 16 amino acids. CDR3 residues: CASSPPGSSGANVLTF. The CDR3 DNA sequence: TGTGCCAGCTCACCCCCTGGCTCCTCTGGGGCCAACGTCCTGACTTTC.

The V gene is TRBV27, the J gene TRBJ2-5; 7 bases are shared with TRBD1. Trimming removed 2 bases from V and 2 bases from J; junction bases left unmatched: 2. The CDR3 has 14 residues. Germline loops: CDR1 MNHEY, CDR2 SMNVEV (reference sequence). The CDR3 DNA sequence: TGTGCCAGCAGTTTAACCAGGGGGCAAGAGACCCAGTACTTC. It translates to CASSLTRGQETQYF.

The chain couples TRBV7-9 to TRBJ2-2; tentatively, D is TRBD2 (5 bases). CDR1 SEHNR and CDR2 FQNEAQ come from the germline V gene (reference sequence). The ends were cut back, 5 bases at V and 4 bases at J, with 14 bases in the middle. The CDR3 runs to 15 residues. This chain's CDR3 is CASSTEGRPTGELFF. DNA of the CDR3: TGTGCCAGCAGCACAGAGGGCAGGCCCACCGGGGAGCTGTTTTTT. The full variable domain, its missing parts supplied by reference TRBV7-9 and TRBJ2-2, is DTGVSQNPRHKITKRGQNVTFRCDPISEHNRLYWYRQTLGQGPEFLTYFQNEAQLEKSRLLSDRFSAERPKGSFSTLEIQRTEQGDSAMYLCASSTEGRPTGELFFGEGSRLTVL.

The CDR3 reads CAWSVFGAIGGYTF. In nucleotides, the CDR3 is TGTGCCTGGAGTGTGTTTGGGGCAATTGGCGGCTACACCTTC. J is TRBJ1-2 and V is TRBV30, with D possibly TRBD1 on 5 matching bases. CDR1 is GTSNPN and CDR2 is SVGIG in the germline V gene (reference sequence). The CDR3 loop spans 14 amino acids. V dropped 0 bases and J dropped 8 bases, with 16 bases sitting between them.

Here the CDR3 reads CASSRGPGGDTQYF. The CDR3 region has the DNA TGCGCCAGCAGCCGAGGACCCGGGGGAGATACGCAGTATTTT. The V gene is TRBV5-1, the J gene TRBJ2-3; a weak D match, TRBD2 (6 bases). The V end lost 4 bases, the J end lost 5 bases, and 14 bases lay between the germline ends. Germline CDR1 reads SGHRS; CDR2 reads YFSETQ. This CDR3 region has 14 residues.

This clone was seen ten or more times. This CDR3 is CARRDRGSGELFF. The CDR3, as DNA: TGCGCCCGTAGGGACAGGGGGTCCGGGGAGCTGTTTTTT. This rearrangement joins TRBV23-1 to TRBJ2-2, with 11 bases identical to TRBD1. TRBV23-1 counts as an open reading frame of uncertain function. CDR3 length: 13 amino acids. The junction had 5 bases not matched to a gene; V was cut back by 11 bases and J by 6 bases.

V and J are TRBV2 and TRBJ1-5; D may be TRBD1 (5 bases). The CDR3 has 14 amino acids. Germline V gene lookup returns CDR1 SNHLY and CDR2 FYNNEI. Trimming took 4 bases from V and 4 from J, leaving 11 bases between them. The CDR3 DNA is TGTGCCAGCAGTGTGGGGGGGGGAAATCAGCCCCAGCATTTT. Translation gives CASSVGGGNQPQHF.

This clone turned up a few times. CDR3 DNA sequence: TGTGCCAGCAGCTTATCGGGCAGGGCCTCCTACAATGAGCAGTTCTTC. Protein: CASSLSGRASYNEQFF. V gene TRBV7-9 combines with J gene TRBJ2-1; D is perhaps TRBD1 (5 bases). CDR3 size: 16 residues. V lost 2 bases and J 0 bases, leaving 11 bases between the germline ends. Germline V gene sequence: CDR1 SEHNR, CDR2 FQNEAQ (reference sequence).

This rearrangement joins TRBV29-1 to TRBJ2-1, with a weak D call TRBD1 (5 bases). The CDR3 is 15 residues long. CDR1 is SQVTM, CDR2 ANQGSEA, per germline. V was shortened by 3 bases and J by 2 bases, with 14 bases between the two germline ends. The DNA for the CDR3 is TGCAGCGTTGAGCTAGGTAGGGGCCCCTACAATGAGCAGTTCTTC. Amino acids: CSVELGRGPYNEQFF.

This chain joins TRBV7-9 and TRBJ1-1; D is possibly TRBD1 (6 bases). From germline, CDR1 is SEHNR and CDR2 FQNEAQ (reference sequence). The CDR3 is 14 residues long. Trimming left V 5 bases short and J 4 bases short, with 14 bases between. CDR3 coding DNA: TGTGCCAGCAGCCTACAGGGACGTCTCACTGAAGCTTTCTTT. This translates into CASSLQGRLTEAFF.

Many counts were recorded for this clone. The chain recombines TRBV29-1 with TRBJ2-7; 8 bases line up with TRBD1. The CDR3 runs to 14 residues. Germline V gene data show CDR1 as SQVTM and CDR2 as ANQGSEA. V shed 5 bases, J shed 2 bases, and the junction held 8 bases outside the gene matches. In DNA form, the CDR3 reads TGCAGCGTTTCACGGACAGGGACCACCTACGAGCAGTACTTC. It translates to CSVSRTGTTYEQYF.